The 10 T cell receptor beta chains reported below all come from one sample, sequenced in a study of CD8 T cells in ankylosing spondylitis. Study findings and constraints: Among TCR beta sequences, a motif of eight or nine highly homologous variants appeared characteristic of ankylosing spondylitis blood.

For these receptors, no antigen is known. From the 5' RACE reads, TCRdb called clonotypes with MiXCR, one entry per CDR3 protein. The table includes about 500,000 distinct CDR3 sequences, 9.5% to 15% detected once. Material: blood, either unsorted or a sorted T cell fraction (not recorded which). The receptor source for this set is a male donor with ankylosing spondylitis.

This clonotype appeared many times. CDR3 nucleotides: TGTGCCAGCAGCCTTGGACAGGCTAACTATGGCTACACCTTC. Translated: CASSLGQANYGYTF. The chain carries TRBV2 and TRBJ1-2; 7 bases are shared with TRBD1. Per germline, CDR1 SNHLY and CDR2 FYNNEI. V lost 6 bases, J lost 0 bases, and 4 bases stayed unmatched. The CDR3 is made up of 14 amino acids.

This clonotype has only a few counts. The chain employs TRBV5-1 and TRBJ2-2; D not certain. Trimming pared 7 bases from V and 0 bases from J, leaving 13 bases between. This CDR3 region has 15 residues. CDR1 and CDR2 (germline): SGHRS, YFSETQ. DNA of the CDR3: TGCGCCAGCCGAAGAACAGAAACGAACACCGGGGAGCTGTTTTTT. Translated, it gives CASRRTETNTGELFF. Full variable domain (missing parts from reference TRBV5-1 and TRBJ2-2): KAGVTQTPRYLIKTRGQQVTLSCSPISGHRSVSWYQQTPGQGLQFLFEYFSETQRNKGNFPGRFSGRQFSNSRSEMNVSTLELGDSALYLCASRRTETNTGELFFGEGSRLTVL.

The chain has TRBV24-1 and TRBJ2-5, with D unclear. Germline V gene lookup returns CDR1 KGHDR and CDR2 SFDVKD. CDR3 length: 15 amino acids. Deletions cut 1 base from V and 5 bases from J, with 13 bases between. This CDR3 is CATSDFSHPGETQYF. Written as DNA, the CDR3 is TGTGCCACCAGTGATTTTTCCCATCCCGGGGAGACCCAGTACTTC.

This clonotype was counted ten times or more. The chain is built from TRBV7-9 and TRBJ2-3, with D possibly matching TRBD2 (5 bases). Per germline, CDR1 SEHNR and CDR2 FQNEAQ (reference sequence). The CDR3 has 14 residues. Trimming left V 1 base short and J 2 bases short, with 7 bases between. CDR3: CASSLGSATDTQYF. The CDR3, as DNA: TGTGCCAGCAGCTTAGGTAGCGCCACAGATACGCAGTATTTT. The whole variable domain, filled in from reference TRBV7-9 and TRBJ2-3, reads DTGVSQNPRHKITKRGQNVTFRCDPISEHNRLYWYRQTLGQGPEFLTYFQNEAQLEKSRLLSDRFSAERPKGSFSTLEIQRTEQGDSAMYLCASSLGSATDTQYFGPGTRLTVL.

This clonotype was detected many times. This rearrangement joins TRBV7-9 to TRBJ1-3, with D unclear. Germline V gene data show CDR1 as SEHNR and CDR2 as FQNEAQ (reference sequence). The CDR3 totals 14 residues. V lost 3 bases and J 0 bases, leaving 6 bases between the germline ends. The chain's CDR3 is CASSFLDSGNTIYF. The CDR3 DNA follows: TGTGCCAGCAGCTTCTTGGACTCTGGAAACACCATATATTTT. Looking up the rest from reference TRBV7-9 and TRBJ1-3 gives the full variable domain: DTGVSQNPRHKITKRGQNVTFRCDPISEHNRLYWYRQTLGQGPEFLTYFQNEAQLEKSRLLSDRFSAERPKGSFSTLEIQRTEQGDSAMYLCASSFLDSGNTIYFGEGSWLTVV.

The chain employs TRBV13 and TRBJ2-7; tentatively, D is TRBD2 (6 bases). The V gene lost 2 bases and the J gene lost 3 bases, with 14 bases spanning the gap. The germline V gene encodes CDR1 PRHDT and CDR2 FYEKMQ (reference sequence). This CDR3 spans 15 amino acids. The CDR3 spells CASSLRRGRDYEQYF. The CDR3 DNA sequence: TGTGCCAGCAGCTTAAGGCGGGGACGAGACTACGAGCAGTACTTC.

This clonotype was picked up a small number of times. The chain recombines TRBV18 with TRBJ1-6, with TRBD1 as a possible D gene (5 bases). Trimming took 1 base from V and 7 from J, leaving 8 bases between them. This CDR3 is 14 amino acids long. CDR1 is KGHSH and CDR2 is LQKENI in the germline V gene. The CDR3 bases are TGTGCCAGCTCACCACGGGACGGAAATTCACCCCTCCACTTT. This gives the protein CASSPRDGNSPLHF.

V gene TRBV7-2 combines with J gene TRBJ2-7; a possible D gene is TRBD2 (6 bases). Deletions cut 5 bases from V and 1 base from J, with 15 bases between. The CDR3 sequence is 15 residues long. Germline V CDR1 and CDR2: SGHTA, FQGNSA. The DNA for the CDR3 is TGTGCCAGCAGCACCCGGGACTTCTATTCCTACGAGCAGTACTTC. This gives the protein CASSTRDFYSYEQYF.

This clonotype appeared many times. The V call is TRBV15, the J call TRBJ2-7; perhaps TRBD2 as D (6 bases). Germline CDR1 LNHNV, CDR2 YYDKDF (reference sequence). Trimming pared 4 bases from V and 4 bases from J, leaving 14 bases between. CDR3 length: 14 residues. The CDR3, as DNA: TGTGCCACCAGCAACGGGAGTTTCCGATACGAGCAGTACTTC. This codes for CATSNGSFRYEQYF.

CDR3 sequence reads: CATSDLQDGSDTQYF. In DNA, the CDR3 is TGTGCCACCAGTGATTTGCAAGATGGTTCAGATACGCAGTATTTT. V gene TRBV24-1 combines with J gene TRBJ2-3; no firm D call. CDR1 and CDR2 (germline): KGHDR, SFDVKD. The V and J ends lost 0 bases and 4 bases respectively, with 10 bases between them. The CDR3 length is 15 residues.